The clone carrying this T cell receptor beta chain has only a few counts. Its matching antigen is unknown. TCRdb re-derived calls from the reads in MiXCR, one entry per CDR3 protein. The sample lists roughly 570,000 distinct CDR3 sequences, about 39% seen once, with 48% in the top ten. CDR3 length: 15 amino acids. V dropped 5 bases and J dropped 4 bases, with 17 bases sitting between them. This sample was included in a study of T cell repertoires in cytomegalovirus infection. For the study at large: Carrying CMV and the relevant HLA type showed in public TCR beta signatures. Overall study results and limits: Of the TCR beta families, the public ones yielded a cumulative frequency that identified carriers of CMV plus the relevant HLA.

The rearrangement joins TRBV12-3 or TRBV12-4 to TRBJ1-2; D gene unclear. The origin of this receptor is a human donor in good health (CMV status not recorded). Some clones in this sample may be carry-over from other donors' samples. Material: cultured PBMCs, obtained from culture after CMV antigen stimulation. CDR3 in amino acids: CASSQTLTVSYGYTF. The CDR3 bases are TGTGCCAGCAGTCAAACCTTAACAGTGAGCTATGGCTACACCTTC.